The 7 T cell receptor beta chains in this list originate from one sample, sequenced in a study of neoadjuvant nivolumab and ipilimumab in lung cancer. Here immunoSEQ multiplex PCR was the method, and the copy in TCRdb shows in-frame clones only, minus some. The sample holds around 17,000 clones, around 76% seen once. The sample here was tumor tissue, taken after neoadjuvant nivolumab, alone or with ipilimumab, at or shortly before surgery. These receptors came from an adult with non-small cell lung cancer.

The chain joins TRBV7-6 to TRBJ2-7; weak D call: TRBD2 (5 bases). In germline, CDR1 is SGHVS, CDR2 FNYEAQ. The CDR3 runs 14 residues. The germline V and J ends were trimmed by 3 bases and 5 bases, with 14 bases remaining between them. In DNA form, the CDR3 reads TGTGCCAGCAGCTTGAGGGAAGCTTCCAACGAGCAGTACTTC. This translates into CASSLREASNEQYF.

A single count supports this clone. The J gene is TRBJ1-5, the V gene TRBV6-5; D is ambiguous. Germline V gives CDR1 MNHEY, CDR2 SVGAGI. The CDR3 is made up of 13 amino acids. V was cut by 8 bases and J by 1 base, with 9 bases left in between. The CDR3 loop is CASGPVSNQPQHF. Here the CDR3 DNA reads TGTGCCAGCGGACCGGTCAGCAATCAGCCCCAGCATTTT.

The chain employs TRBV11-3 and TRBJ2-5; 7 positions match TRBD2. V shed 2 bases, J shed 4 bases, and the junction held 4 bases outside the gene matches. The germline gives CDR1 SGHNT, CDR2 YENEEA. This CDR3 comprises 14 residues. CDR3 coding DNA: TGTGCCAGCAGCTTATTTTCGGGGGGAGAGACCCAGTACTTC. It is translated as CASSLFSGGETQYF. Full variable domain (remainder filled in from reference TRBV11-3 and TRBJ2-5): EAGVVQSPRYKIIEKKQPVAFWCNPISGHNTLYWYLQNLGQGPELLIRYENEEAVDDSQLPKDRFSAERLKGVDSTLKIQPAELGDSAVYLCASSLFSGGETQYFGPGTRLLVL.

The genes are TRBV19 and TRBJ2-5; 9 nucleotides match TRBD2. This CDR3 has 15 amino acids. J gave up 0 bases and V 4 bases, and 3 bases lay outside the gene matches. From germline, CDR1 is LNHDA and CDR2 SQIVND (reference sequence). Written as DNA, the CDR3 is TGTGCCAGTAGTACCCTAGCGGGAAACCAAGAGACCCAGTACTTC. Its translation is CASSTLAGNQETQYF.

The gene calls are TRBV5-6 and TRBJ2-6; TRBD1 matches 7 bases. This CDR3 contains 18 residues. With V trimmed by 4 bases and J by 0 bases, 10 bases remained unmatched. Germline V CDR1 and CDR2: SGHDT, YYEEEE. This CDR3 reads CASSTFTGALSGANVLTF. The CDR3 region has the DNA TGTGCCAGCAGCACGTTCACAGGGGCTCTCTCTGGGGCCAACGTCCTGACTTTC. Filled out from reference TRBV5-6 and TRBJ2-6, the complete variable domain reads DAGVTQSPTHLIKTRGQQVTLRCSPKSGHDTVSWYQQALGQGPQFIFQYYEEEERQRGNFPDRFSGHQFPNYSSELNVNALLLGDSALYLCASSTFTGALSGANVLTFGAGSRLTVL.

In the case of this clone: The junction departs from the called germline gene at one end, perhaps through a read error. The chain couples TRBV6-1 to TRBJ2-7; 7 positions agree with TRBD1. Germline loops: CDR1 MNHNS, CDR2 SASEGT. There are 17 residues in the CDR3. The chain's CDR3 is CATSDPPRQGRTYEQYF. CDR3 nucleotides: TGTGCCACCAGTGACCCCCCCCGACAGGGAAGAACCTACGAGCAGTACTTC.

This clone counts as medium-sized. The chain couples TRBV4-1 to TRBJ1-6; D gene ambiguous. The CDR3 extends over 13 amino acids. Germline V gene lookup returns CDR1 MGHRA and CDR2 YSYEKL. Between the trimmed V and J ends, which lost 0 bases and 7 bases, there was a span of 4 bases. The CDR3 DNA follows: TGCGCCAGCAGCCAAGATCTAAATTCACCCCTCCACTTT. Its translation: CASSQDLNSPLHF.